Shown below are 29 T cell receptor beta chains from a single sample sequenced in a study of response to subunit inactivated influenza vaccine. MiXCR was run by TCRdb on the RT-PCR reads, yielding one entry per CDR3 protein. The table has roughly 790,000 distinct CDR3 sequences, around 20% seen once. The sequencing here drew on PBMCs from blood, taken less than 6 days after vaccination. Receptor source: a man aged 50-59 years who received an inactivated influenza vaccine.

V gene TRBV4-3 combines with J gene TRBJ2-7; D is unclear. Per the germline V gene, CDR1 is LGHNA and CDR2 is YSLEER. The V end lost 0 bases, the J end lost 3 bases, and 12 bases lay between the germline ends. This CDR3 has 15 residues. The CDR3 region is CASSQDRGSFYEQYF. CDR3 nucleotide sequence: TGCGCCAGCAGCCAAGATCGTGGCAGCTTCTACGAGCAGTACTTC.

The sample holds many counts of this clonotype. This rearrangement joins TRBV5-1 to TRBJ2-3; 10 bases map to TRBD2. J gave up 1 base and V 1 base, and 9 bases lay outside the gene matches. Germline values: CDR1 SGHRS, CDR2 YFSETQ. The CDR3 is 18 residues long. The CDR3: CASSLTLKRGGRTDTQYF. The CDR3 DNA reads TGCGCCAGCAGCTTGACCTTAAAGCGGGGGGGCCGCACAGATACGCAGTATTTT.

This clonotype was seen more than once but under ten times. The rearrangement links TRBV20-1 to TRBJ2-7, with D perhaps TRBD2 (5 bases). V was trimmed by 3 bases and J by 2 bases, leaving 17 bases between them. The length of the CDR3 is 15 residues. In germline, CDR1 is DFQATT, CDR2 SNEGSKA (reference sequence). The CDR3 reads CSAREVSGIAYEQYF. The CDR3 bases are TGCAGTGCTAGGGAAGTATCGGGGATTGCCTACGAGCAGTACTTC.

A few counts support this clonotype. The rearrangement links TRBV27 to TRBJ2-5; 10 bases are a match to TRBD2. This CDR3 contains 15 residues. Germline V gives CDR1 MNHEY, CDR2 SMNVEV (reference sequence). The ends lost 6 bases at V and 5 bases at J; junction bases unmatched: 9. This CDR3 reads CASRQAGGPSETQYF. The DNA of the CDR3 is TGTGCCAGCAGACAAGCGGGGGGGCCAAGTGAGACCCAGTACTTC.

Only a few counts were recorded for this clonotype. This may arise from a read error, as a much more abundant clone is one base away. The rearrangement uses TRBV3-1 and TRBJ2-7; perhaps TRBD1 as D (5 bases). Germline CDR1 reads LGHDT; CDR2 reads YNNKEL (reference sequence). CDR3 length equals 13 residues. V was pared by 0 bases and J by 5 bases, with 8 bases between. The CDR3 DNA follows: TGTGCCAGCAGCCAAGACAGGGCCCACGAGCAGTACTTC. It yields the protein CASSQDRAHEQYF.

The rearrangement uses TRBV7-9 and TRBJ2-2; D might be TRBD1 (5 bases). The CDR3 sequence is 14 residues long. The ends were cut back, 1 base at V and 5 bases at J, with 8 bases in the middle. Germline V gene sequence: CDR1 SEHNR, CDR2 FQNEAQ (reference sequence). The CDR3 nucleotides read TGTGCCAGCAGCTTAGTGGACATAACCGGGGAGCTGTTTTTT. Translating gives CASSLVDITGELFF.

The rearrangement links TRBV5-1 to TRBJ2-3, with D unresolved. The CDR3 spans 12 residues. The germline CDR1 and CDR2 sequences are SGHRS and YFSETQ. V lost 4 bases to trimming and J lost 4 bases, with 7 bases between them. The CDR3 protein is CASSTVSDTQYF. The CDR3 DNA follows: TGCGCCAGCAGCACAGTTTCAGATACGCAGTATTTT.

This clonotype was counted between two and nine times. The CDR3 DNA reads TGTGCCAGCAGCCTTAACAGGTTAAAGTCGGAAGGCTACACCTTC. Its protein is CASSLNRLKSEGYTF. This chain uses TRBV5-5 with TRBJ1-2, with D possibly TRBD1 on 5 matching bases. CDR1 is SGHKS, CDR2 YYEKEE, per germline (reference sequence). This CDR3 region has 15 residues. V was trimmed by 4 bases and J by 8 bases, leaving 21 bases between them.

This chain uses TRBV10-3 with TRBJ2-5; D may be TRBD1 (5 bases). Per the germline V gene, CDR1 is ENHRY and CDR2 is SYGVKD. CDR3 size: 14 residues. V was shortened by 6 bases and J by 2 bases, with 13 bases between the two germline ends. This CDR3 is CAISDLRGQETQYF. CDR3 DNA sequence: TGTGCCATCAGCGACCTTAGGGGTCAAGAGACCCAGTACTTC.

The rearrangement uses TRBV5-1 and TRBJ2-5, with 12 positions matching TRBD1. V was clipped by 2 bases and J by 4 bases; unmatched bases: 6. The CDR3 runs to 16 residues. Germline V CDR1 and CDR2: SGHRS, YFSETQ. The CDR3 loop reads CASSFFGTGGTETQYF. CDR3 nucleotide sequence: TGCGCCAGCAGCTTCTTCGGGACAGGGGGCACAGAGACCCAGTACTTC. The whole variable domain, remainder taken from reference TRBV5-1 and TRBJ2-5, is KAGVTQTPRYLIKTRGQQVTLSCSPISGHRSVSWYQQTPGQGLQFLFEYFSETQRNKGNFPGRFSGRQFSNSRSEMNVSTLELGDSALYLCASSFFGTGGTETQYFGPGTRLLVL.

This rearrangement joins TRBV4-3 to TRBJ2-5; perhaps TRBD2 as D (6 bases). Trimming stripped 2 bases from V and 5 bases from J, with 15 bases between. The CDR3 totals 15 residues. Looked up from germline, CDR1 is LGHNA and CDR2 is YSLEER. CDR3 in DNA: TGCGCCAGCAGCCAAACTCACGGAGGGCGGGAGACCCAGTACTTC. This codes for CASSQTHGGRETQYF.

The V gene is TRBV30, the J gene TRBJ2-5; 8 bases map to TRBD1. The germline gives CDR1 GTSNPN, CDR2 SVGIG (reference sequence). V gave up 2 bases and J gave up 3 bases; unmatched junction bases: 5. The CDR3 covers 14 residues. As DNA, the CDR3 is TGTGCCTGGAGTCCCTTGACAGGGGAAGAGACCCAGTACTTC. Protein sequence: CAWSPLTGEETQYF.

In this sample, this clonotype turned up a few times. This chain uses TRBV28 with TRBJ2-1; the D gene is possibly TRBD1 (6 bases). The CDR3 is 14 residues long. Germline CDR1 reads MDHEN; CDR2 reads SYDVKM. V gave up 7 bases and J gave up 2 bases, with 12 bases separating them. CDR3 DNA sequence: TGTGCCAGCAAACTAGGACAGACCTACAATGAGCAGTTCTTC. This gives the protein CASKLGQTYNEQFF.

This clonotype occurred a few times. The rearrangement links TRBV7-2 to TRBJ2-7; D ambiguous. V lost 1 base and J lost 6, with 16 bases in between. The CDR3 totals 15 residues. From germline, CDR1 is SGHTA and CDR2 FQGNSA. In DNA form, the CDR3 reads TGTGCCAGCAGCTTAGTGTCCATGGGGAATGGCGAGCAGTACTTC. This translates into CASSLVSMGNGEQYF.

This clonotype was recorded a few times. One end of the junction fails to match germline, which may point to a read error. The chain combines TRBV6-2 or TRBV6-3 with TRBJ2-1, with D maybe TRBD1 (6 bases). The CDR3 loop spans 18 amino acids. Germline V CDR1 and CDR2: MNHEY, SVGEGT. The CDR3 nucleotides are TGTGCCAGCAGTTGGGACACCTCTGTCGGGAATAAATACAGTGAGCAGTTCTTC. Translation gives CASSWDTSVGNKYSEQFF.

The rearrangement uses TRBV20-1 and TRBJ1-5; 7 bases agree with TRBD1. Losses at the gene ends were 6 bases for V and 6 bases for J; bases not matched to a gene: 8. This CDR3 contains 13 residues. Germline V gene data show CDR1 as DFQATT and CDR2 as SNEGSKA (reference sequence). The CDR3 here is CSARQGLGQPQHF. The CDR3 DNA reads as TGCAGTGCCCGACAGGGCCTGGGTCAGCCCCAGCATTTT.

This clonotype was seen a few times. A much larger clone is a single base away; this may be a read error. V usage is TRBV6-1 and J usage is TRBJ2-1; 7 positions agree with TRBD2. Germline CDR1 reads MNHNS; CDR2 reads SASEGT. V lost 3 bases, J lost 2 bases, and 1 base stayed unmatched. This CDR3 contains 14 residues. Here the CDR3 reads CASSEGGAYNEQFF. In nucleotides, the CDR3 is TGTGCCAGCAGTGAGGGGGGGGCCTACAATGAGCAGTTCTTC.

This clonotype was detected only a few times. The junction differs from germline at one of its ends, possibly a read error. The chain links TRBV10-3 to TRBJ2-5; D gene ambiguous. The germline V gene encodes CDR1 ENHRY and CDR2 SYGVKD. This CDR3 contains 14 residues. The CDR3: CAISGLGHRETQYF. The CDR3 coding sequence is TGCGCCATCAGTGGGCTGGGCCATCGGGAGACCCAGTACTTC.

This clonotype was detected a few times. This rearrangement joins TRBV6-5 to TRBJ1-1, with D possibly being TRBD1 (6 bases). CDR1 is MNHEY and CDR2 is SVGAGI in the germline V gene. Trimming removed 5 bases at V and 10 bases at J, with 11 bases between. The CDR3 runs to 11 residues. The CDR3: CASSQGTSAFF. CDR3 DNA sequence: TGTGCCAGCAGTCAGGGGACATCAGCTTTCTTT.

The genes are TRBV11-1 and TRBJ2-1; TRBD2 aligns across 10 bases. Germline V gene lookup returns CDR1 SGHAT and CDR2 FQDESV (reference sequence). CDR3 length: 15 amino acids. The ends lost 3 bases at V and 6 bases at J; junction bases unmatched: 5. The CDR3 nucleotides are TGTGCCAGCAGCTTCGGACTAGCGGAGGCCAATGAGCAGTTCTTC. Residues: CASSFGLAEANEQFF.

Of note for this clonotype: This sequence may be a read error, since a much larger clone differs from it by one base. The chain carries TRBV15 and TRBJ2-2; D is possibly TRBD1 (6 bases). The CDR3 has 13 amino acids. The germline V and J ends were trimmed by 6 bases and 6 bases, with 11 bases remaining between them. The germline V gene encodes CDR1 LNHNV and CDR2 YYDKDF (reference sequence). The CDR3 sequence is CATRSTGPGELFF. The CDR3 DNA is TGTGCCACCAGAAGTACAGGGCCCGGGGAGCTGTTTTTT.

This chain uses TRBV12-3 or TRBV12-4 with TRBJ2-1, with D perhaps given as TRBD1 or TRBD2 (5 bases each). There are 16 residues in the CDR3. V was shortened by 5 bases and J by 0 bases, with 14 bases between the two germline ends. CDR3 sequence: CASSPRDGSSYNEQFF. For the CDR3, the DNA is TGTGCCAGCAGTCCCCGGGACGGTAGCTCCTACAATGAGCAGTTCTTC.

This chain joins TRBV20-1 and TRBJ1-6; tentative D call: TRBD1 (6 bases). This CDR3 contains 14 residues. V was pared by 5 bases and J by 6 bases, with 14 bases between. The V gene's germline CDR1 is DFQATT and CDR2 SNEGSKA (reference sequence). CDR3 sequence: CSAQKGGGNSPLHF. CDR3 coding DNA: TGCAGTGCTCAGAAAGGAGGGGGTAATTCACCCCTCCACTTT.

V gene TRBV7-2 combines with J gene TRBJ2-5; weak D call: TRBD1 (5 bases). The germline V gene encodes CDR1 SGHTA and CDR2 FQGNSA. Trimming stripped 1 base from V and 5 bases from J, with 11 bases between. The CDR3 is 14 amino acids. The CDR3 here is CASSLVPGLETQYF. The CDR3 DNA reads TGTGCCAGCAGCTTAGTCCCAGGGTTGGAGACCCAGTACTTC. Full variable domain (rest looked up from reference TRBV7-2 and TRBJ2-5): GAGVSQSPSNKVTEKGKDVELRCDPISGHTALYWYRQSLGQGLEFLIYFQGNSAPDKSGLPSDRFSAERTGGSVSTLTIQRTQQEDSAVYLCASSLVPGLETQYFGPGTRLLVL.

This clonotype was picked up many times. The CDR3 reads CASSLDRGLYEQYF. The CDR3 DNA reads TGTGCCAGCAGCCTGGACAGGGGGCTTTACGAGCAGTACTTC. V gene TRBV11-2 combines with J gene TRBJ2-7, with 11 bases lining up with TRBD1. The CDR3 covers 14 residues. Germline values: CDR1 SGHAT, CDR2 FQNNGV. Trimming cost V 5 bases and J 4 bases; bases outside gene matches: 4.

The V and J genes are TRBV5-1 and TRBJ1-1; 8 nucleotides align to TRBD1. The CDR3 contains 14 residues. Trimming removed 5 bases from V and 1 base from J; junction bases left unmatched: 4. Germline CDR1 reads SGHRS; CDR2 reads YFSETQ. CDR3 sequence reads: CASRTGQENTEAFF. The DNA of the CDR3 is TGCGCCAGCAGGACGGGACAGGAGAACACTGAAGCTTTCTTT.

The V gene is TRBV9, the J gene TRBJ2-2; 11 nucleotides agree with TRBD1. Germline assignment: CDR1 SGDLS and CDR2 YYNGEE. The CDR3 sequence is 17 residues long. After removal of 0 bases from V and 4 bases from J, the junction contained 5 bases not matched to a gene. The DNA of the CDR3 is TGTGCCAGCAGCGTAGAGGGGACAGGGGGGTTCACCGGGGAGCTGTTTTTT. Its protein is CASSVEGTGGFTGELFF. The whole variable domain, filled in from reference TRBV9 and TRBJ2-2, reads DSGVTQTPKHLITATGQRVTLRCSPRSGDLSVYWYQQSLDQGLQFLIQYYNGEERAKGNILERFSAQQFPDLHSELNLSSLELGDSALYFCASSVEGTGGFTGELFFGEGSRLTVL.

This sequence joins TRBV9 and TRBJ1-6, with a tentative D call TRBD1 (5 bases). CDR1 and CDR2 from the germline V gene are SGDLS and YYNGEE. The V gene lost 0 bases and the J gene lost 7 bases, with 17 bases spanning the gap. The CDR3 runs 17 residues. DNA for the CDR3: TGTGCCAGCAGCGTAGGGGGGGAACCGCACTTCAATTCACCCCTCCACTTT. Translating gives CASSVGGEPHFNSPLHF.

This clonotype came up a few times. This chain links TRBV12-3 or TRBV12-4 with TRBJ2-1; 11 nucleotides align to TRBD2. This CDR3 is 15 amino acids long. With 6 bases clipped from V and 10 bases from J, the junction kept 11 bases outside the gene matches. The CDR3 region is CASSPRSSGGSEQFF. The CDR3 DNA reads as TGTGCCAGCAGCCCACGGTCTAGCGGGGGGAGCGAGCAGTTCTTC.